This T cell receptor beta chain derives from a study of CD8+ T cells in alopecia areata listed by TCRdb under 2018. A note on the overall study: Treated patients were enrolled in an open-label pilot trial of oral tofacitinib, 5 to 10 mg twice daily, for moderate-to-severe alopecia areata. Tofacitinib-treated patients had biopsies at baseline and at 4 and 24 weeks of treatment, with a later scalp biopsy in several patients. TCRbeta CDR3 regions were amplified by immunoSEQ multiplex PCR with 35 Vbeta forward and 13 Jbeta reverse primers. High-throughput TCRbeta sequencing was used to examine T cell clonal expansion in alopecia areata in both the C3H/HeJ mouse model and human patients. Patients received tofacitinib for 6 to 18 months and were then followed off drug for 6 months to check for delayed response and recurrence. The RNA source kit depended on sample type: the PAXgene miRNA kit for fixed scalp, the miRNeasy kit for PBMCs, and the RNeasy kit for mouse skin. Scalp tissue and sorted CD4+ and CD8+ peripheral blood T cells from patchy and totalis/universalis alopecia areata patients and from healthy controls were covered by human TCRbeta sequencing. In treated patients, disease severity was measured using the SALT score, which gives the percentage of scalp surface area affected. Clonality in the scalp was compared among normal scalp (n=4), patchy alopecia areata scalp (n=8), and alopecia totalis/universalis scalp (n=8).

The method was the immunoSEQ multiplex PCR assay. To provide template for TCR sequencing, every sample had RNA extracted and reverse transcribed into cDNA. SuperScript III was used to make first-strand cDNA, primed with a 2:1 mix of oligo-dT and random hexamers. Amplification bias was assessed with a synthetic immune receptor repertoire, and residual bias was removed computationally. In the authors' own workflow: Raw reads were preprocessed to remove errors, and CDR3 was defined by IMGT conventions from the conserved cysteine to phenylalanine. Clonality was computed by normalizing Shannon entropy by log2 of the number of productive unique TCRs and subtracting the result from 1. Whether scalp clones were CD4 or CD8 was inferred by matching scalp TCRbeta sequences against CD4 and CD8 repertoires sorted from blood. The table was pulled from immuneACCESS by TCRdb, which kept in-frame rearrangements only. Such tables lose some clones; where checked, under half of the loss comes from unresolved V genes, and the rest has no known cause. The V and J calls and clone size were taken over from that table, and D and trimming were inferred from the DNA. This sample gives some 170,000 clones in total; around 58% of them show up just once. The ten largest clonotypes hold about a sixth of the sample.

Overall study results and their limits: During tofacitinib treatment, many expanded lesional clones remained in scalp and blood, and this persistence may partly explain relapse after treatment is stopped. Because the treated cohort was small and had only one nonresponder, larger studies are needed to examine links between baseline CD8+ expansion and response. Tofacitinib significantly lowered scalp clonality and the number of expanded CD8+ clones among the top 100 scalp clones. Scalp TCR repertoire analysis is complicated because resident alphabeta T cells in normal human skin are also sequenced, whereas mouse skin is dominated by gammadelta T cells. TCR sequences shared between patients were less clear than in mice, possibly partly because of HLA diversity in the patient population. Compared with normal scalp, lesional scalp, particularly in alopecia totalis/universalis, had higher clonality and more expanded CD8+ clones, which suggests antigenic drive.

This clone was counted a few times. Its antigen specificity is not known. No clone much larger than this one lies a single base away; base qualities are absent. The sample has other DNA sequences that encode this CDR3 too. The sample's treatment or condition label, in plain terms: oral pan-JAK inhibitor, 5-10 mg twice daily. Peripheral blood and lesional scalp punch biopsies were obtained from patients with alopecia areata. PBMCs were isolated by density centrifugation and stained for CD3, CD4 and CD8, after which CD4+ and CD8+ T cells were sorted on a FACSAria. The TCR sequence derives from a human donor with alopecia areata. The specimen comprised CD4+ T cells sorted from blood, sampled at approximately week 60, from a patient treated with tofacitinib.

Here is the DNA: TGCAGCGTCAGGGGGCTTGATGGCTACACCTTC. It translates to CSVRGLDGYTF. The chain couples TRBV29-1 to TRBJ1-2; TRBD1 agrees with 8 junctional bases. The germline V gene gives CDR1 as SQVTM and CDR2 as ANQGSEA. V is cut back by 6 bases and J by 6 bases, with 3 bases in the junction unmatched. The CDR3 spans 11 residues, from the cysteine through the phenylalanine. CDR3 DNA only is kept here, 33 bases in frame from base 1.